A selection of T cell receptor beta chains follows, all from one sample in a study of regulatory T cells in long-lasting Graves disease. TCRdb re-called the multiplex PCR reads with MiXCR, one entry per CDR3 protein. The sample consists of around 330,000 distinct CDR3 sequences, roughly 18% of them appearing once. Here the sequenced sample was peripheral blood mononuclear cells (PBMCs), taken at new diagnosis, from a patient treated with antithyroid drugs. Receptors were obtained from a female donor with Graves disease. CDR3s include the opening cysteine and the closing phenylalanine or tryptophan. D genes are given only for firm matches. Some rows mark clone size as missing; the rest say once, few, many or name a class of expanded clone.

CDR3 protein,CDR3 DNA,D gene,V gene,clone size,J gene
CASSQESYPFF,TGTGCCAGCAGCCAAGAGTCATACCCGTTCTTC,-,TRBV3-1,few,TRBJ2-1
CASSARLAASNEQFF,TGTGCCAGCAGCGCGAGACTAGCGGCTAGCAATGAGCAGTTCTTC,TRBD2,TRBV7-2,-,TRBJ2-1
CASSYRGTSYEQYF,TGTGCCAGCAGTTACCGGGGGACCTCGTACGAGCAGTACTTC,-,TRBV6-9,many,TRBJ2-7
CASSLIRGETQYF,TGCGCCAGCAGTCTAATCCGGGGAGAGACCCAGTACTTC,-,TRBV10-1,-,TRBJ2-5
CASSRPGGSYEQYF,TGTGCCAGCAGCCGACCGGGGGGGAGCTACGAGCAGTACTTC,TRBD2,TRBV11-3,few,TRBJ2-7
CASSLLSVGTTRTQYF,TGCGCCAGCAGCCTACTATCGGTGGGAACCACTCGTACGCAGTATTTT,-,TRBV5-1,-,TRBJ2-3
CAGGGIEAGELFF,TGTGCCGGCGGGGGAATCGAAGCCGGGGAGCTGTTTTTT,TRBD2,TRBV6-1,-,TRBJ2-2
CASSESGDYSNQPQHF,TGTGCCAGCAGTGAGTCGGGGGATTATAGCAATCAGCCCCAGCATTTT,-,TRBV6-4,few,TRBJ1-5
CATLAGQYNEQFF,TGTGCCACACTAGCGGGACAATACAATGAGCAGTTCTTC,TRBD2,TRBV10-3,many,TRBJ2-1
CASSLQDGTYEQYF,TGCGCCAGCAGCTTGCAAGACGGAACCTACGAGCAGTACTTC,-,TRBV5-1,many,TRBJ2-7
CASSPRRLAGGGNEQFF,TGTGCCAGCAGTCCCAGACGACTAGCGGGAGGAGGCAATGAGCAGTTCTTC,TRBD2,TRBV27,-,TRBJ2-1
CASSPPLGLAGNHYEQYF,TGTGCCAGTAGTCCACCCCTCGGGCTAGCGGGTAACCACTACGAGCAGTACTTC,TRBD2,TRBV19,many,TRBJ2-7
CASGSSTGLNTEAFF,TGTGCCAGCGGTTCCTCGACGGGATTGAACACTGAAGCTTTCTTT,-,TRBV7-9,many,TRBJ1-1
CASSSPQGARETQYF,TGTGCCAGCAGCTCTCCACAGGGGGCGAGGGAGACCCAGTACTTC,TRBD1,TRBV11-2,many,TRBJ2-5
CASSKDYNQPQHF,TGTGCCAGCAGTAAAGACTACAATCAGCCCCAGCATTTT,-,TRBV12-3/TRBV12-4,-,TRBJ1-5
CASSAWGAGRDTGELFF,TGTGCCAGCAGCGCATGGGGGGCAGGGAGGGACACCGGGGAGCTGTTTTTT,-,TRBV9,few,TRBJ2-2
CASSEISWTPNTEAFF,TGTGCCAGCAGTGAAATATCTTGGACTCCGAACACTGAAGCTTTCTTT,-,TRBV6-1,-,TRBJ1-1
CASSPGTSRLSDTQYF,TGTGCCAGCAGCCCCGGGACTAGCAGGTTGTCAGATACGCAGTATTTT,TRBD2,TRBV7-2,many,TRBJ2-3
CATSDGTAEAFF,TGTGCCACCAGTGACGGGACAGCTGAAGCTTTCTTT,TRBD1,TRBV2,-,TRBJ1-1
CASSELLAGGLWETQYF,TGTGCCAGCAGTGAGCTCCTAGCGGGAGGCTTGTGGGAGACCCAGTACTTC,TRBD2,TRBV6-1,-,TRBJ2-5
CASSVRTAGPETQYF,TGTGCCAGCAGCGTACGGACAGCGGGGCCGGAGACCCAGTACTTC,-,TRBV9,many,TRBJ2-5
CASSPLAGVYNEQFF,TGTGCCAGCAGCCCACTAGCGGGAGTTTACAATGAGCAGTTCTTC,TRBD2,TRBV7-9,many,TRBJ2-1
CATSDSAVAGAPETQYF,TGTGCCACCAGTGACTCCGCTGTAGCGGGAGCCCCAGAGACCCAGTACTTC,TRBD2,TRBV24-1,few,TRBJ2-5
CASSLEGSAKNIQYF,TGTGCCAGCAGCTTAGAGGGGTCCGCCAAAAACATTCAGTACTTC,-,TRBV7-9,few,TRBJ2-4
CSASSTGLGNYGYTF,TGCAGTGCTAGTAGTACAGGGTTGGGGAACTATGGCTACACCTTC,-,TRBV20-1,many,TRBJ1-2
CASSQIYIRELQETQYF,TGTGCCAGCAGCCAAATCTATATCCGGGAGCTCCAAGAGACCCAGTACTTC,-,TRBV28,many,TRBJ2-5